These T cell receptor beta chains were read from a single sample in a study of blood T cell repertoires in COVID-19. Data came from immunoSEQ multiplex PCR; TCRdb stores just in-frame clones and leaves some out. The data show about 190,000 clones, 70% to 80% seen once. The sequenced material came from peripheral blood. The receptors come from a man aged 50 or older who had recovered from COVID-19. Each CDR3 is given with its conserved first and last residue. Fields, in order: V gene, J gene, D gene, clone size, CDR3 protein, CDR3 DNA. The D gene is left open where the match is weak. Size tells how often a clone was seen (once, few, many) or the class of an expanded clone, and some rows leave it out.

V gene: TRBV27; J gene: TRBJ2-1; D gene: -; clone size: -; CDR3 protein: CASSANSGSQQFF; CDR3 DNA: TGTGCCAGCAGTGCAAATTCCGGGAGTCAGCAGTTCTTC
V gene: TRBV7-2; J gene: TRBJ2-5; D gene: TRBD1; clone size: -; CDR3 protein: CASSPGTDQETQYF; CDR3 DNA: TGTGCCAGCAGCCCGGGGACAGACCAAGAGACCCAGTACTTC
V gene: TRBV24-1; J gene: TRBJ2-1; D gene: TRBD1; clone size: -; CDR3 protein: CATSDTGTGSYNEQFF; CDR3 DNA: TGTGCCACCAGTGATACCGGGACAGGGAGCTACAATGAGCAGTTCTTC
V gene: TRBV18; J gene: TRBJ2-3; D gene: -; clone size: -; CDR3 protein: CASSPPRSTDTQYF; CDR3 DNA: TGTGCCAGCTCACCGCCCAGGTCCACAGATACGCAGTATTTT
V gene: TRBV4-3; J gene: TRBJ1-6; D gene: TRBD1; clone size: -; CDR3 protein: CASSQQFQGGESPLHF; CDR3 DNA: TGCGCCAGCAGCCAACAATTCCAGGGGGGAGAATCACCCCTCCACTTT
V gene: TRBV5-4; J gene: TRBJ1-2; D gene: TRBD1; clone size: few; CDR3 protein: CASSLGQGDYGYTF; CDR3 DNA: TGTGCCAGCAGCTTGGGGCAGGGGGACTATGGCTACACCTTC
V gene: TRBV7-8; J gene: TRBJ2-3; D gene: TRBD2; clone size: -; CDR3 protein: CASSLGLAGLTDTQYF; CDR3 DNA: TGTGCCAGCAGCTTAGGGCTAGCGGGCCTCACAGATACGCAGTATTTT
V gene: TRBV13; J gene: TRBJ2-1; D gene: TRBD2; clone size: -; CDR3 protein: CASSLLAAFYNEQFF; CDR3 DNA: TGTGCCAGCAGCTTGCTAGCGGCTTTCTACAATGAGCAGTTCTTC
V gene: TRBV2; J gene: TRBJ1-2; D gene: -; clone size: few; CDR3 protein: CASRQIHGYTF; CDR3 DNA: TGTGCCAGTAGACAGATCCATGGCTACACCTTC
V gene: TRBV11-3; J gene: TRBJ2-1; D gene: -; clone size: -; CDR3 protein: CASSLGFGEQFF; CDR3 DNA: TGTGCCAGCAGCTTAGGTTTCGGTGAGCAGTTCTTC
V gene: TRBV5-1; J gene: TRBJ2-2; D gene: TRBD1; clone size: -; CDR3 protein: CASSLGAGQGRTGELFF; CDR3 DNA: TGCGCCAGCAGCTTGGGGGCGGGACAGGGACGCACCGGGGAGCTGTTTTTT
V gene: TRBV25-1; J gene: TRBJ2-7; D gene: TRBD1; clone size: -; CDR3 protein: CASSADRDLYEQYF; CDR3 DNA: TGTGCCAGCAGTGCCGACAGGGACCTTTACGAGCAGTACTTC
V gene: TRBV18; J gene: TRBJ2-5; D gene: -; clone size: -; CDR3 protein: CASSLSGPPPQETQYF; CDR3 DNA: TGTGCCAGCTCACTCTCGGGTCCGCCGCCGCAGGAGACCCAGTACTTC
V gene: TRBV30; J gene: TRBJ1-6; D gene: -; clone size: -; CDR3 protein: CAWSVWVGAKINGPLHF; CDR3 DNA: TGTGCCTGGAGTGTCTGGGTGGGGGCCAAAATTAACGGACCCCTCCACTTT
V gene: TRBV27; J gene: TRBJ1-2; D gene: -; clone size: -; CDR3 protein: CASSLSGVWPNYGYTF; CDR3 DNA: TGTGCCAGCAGTTTATCGGGAGTGTGGCCGAACTATGGCTACACCTTC
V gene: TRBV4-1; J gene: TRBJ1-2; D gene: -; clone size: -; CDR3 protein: CASSQGTGIFYGYTF; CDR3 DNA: TGCGCCAGCAGCCAAGGAACGGGGATTTTCTATGGCTACACCTTC
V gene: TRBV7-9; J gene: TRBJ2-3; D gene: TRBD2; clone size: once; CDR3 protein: CASSATSGRAVETDTQYF; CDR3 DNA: TGTGCCAGCAGCGCCACTAGCGGGAGGGCCGTGGAAACAGATACGCAGTATTTT
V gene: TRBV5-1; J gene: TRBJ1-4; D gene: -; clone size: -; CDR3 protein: CASSLASAGYTNEKLFF; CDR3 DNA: TGCGCCAGCAGCTTGGCATCGGCAGGGTACACTAATGAAAAACTGTTTTTT
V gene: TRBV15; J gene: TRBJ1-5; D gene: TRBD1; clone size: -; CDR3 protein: CATSRDQGQLLNQPQHF; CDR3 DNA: TGTGCCACCAGCAGAGATCAGGGACAGCTTTTGAATCAGCCCCAGCATTTT
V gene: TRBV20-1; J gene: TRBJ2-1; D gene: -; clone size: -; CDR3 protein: CSASTPSLVRGNEQFF; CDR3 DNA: TGCAGTGCTAGTACCCCTTCACTAGTGCGAGGGAATGAGCAGTTCTTC
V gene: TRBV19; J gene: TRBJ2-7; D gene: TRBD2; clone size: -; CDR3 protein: CASRRSSGSEQYF; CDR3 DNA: TGTGCCAGTAGGCGATCTAGCGGGAGCGAGCAGTACTTC
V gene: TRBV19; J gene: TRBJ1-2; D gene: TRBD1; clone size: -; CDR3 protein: CASSDRGMYGYTF; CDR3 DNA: TGTGCCAGTAGTGACAGGGGGATGTATGGCTACACCTTC
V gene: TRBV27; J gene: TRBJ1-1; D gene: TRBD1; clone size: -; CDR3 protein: CASSFTGGGNTEAFF; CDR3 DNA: TGTGCCAGCAGTTTTACAGGGGGAGGGAACACTGAAGCTTTCTTT
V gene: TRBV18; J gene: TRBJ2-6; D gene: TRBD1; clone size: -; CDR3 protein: CASSLNRGSGANVLTF; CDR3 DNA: TGTGCCAGCTCACTTAACAGGGGCTCTGGGGCCAACGTCCTGACTTTC
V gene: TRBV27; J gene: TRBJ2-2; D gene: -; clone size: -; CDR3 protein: CASGLTYTGELFF; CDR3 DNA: TGTGCCAGCGGACTTACCTACACCGGGGAGCTGTTTTTT
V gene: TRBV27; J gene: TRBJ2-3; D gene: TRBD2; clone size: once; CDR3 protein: CATERLAGNADTQYF; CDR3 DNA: TGTGCCACCGAGAGACTAGCGGGAAACGCAGATACGCAGTATTTT
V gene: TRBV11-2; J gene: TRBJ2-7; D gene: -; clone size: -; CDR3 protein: CASSLRHLTYEQYF; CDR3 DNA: TGTGCCAGCAGCTTAAGACATCTTACCTACGAGCAGTACTTC
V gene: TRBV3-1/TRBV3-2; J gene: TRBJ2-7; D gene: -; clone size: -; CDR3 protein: CASSQVSNEQYF; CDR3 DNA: TGTGCCAGCAGCCAAGTCTCTAACGAGCAGTACTTC
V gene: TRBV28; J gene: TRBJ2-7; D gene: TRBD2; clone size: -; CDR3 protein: CASSLYSSGEYEQYF; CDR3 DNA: TGTGCCAGCAGTCTCTACTCTAGCGGGGAGTACGAGCAGTACTTC
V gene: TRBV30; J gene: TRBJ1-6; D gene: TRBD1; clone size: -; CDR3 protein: CAWAPGTGYNSPLHF; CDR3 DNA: TGTGCCTGGGCTCCCGGGACAGGATATAATTCACCCCTCCACTTT
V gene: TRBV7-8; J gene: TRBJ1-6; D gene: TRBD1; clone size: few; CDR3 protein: CASSPNTRNRDRDSPLHF; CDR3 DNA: TGTGCCAGCAGCCCGAACACTCGGAACCGGGACAGAGACTCACCCCTCCACTTT
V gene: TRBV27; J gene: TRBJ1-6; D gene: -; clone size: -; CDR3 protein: CASSLGAPGVGSPLHF; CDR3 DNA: TGTGCCAGCAGTTTAGGAGCGCCGGGGGTGGGTTCACCCCTCCACTTT
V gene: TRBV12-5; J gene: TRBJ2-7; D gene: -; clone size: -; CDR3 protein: CASGRAEYEQYF; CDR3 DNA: TGTGCTAGTGGGCGGGCAGAATACGAGCAGTACTTC
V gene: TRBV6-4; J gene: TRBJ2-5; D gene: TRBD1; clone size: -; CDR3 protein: CASSQNPGQQETQYF; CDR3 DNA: TGTGCCAGCAGTCAAAACCCGGGACAGCAAGAGACCCAGTACTTC
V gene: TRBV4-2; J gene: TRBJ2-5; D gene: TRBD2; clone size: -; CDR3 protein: CASSLMAGGLGETQYF; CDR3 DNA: TGTGCCAGCAGCCTGATGGCGGGAGGGTTAGGAGAGACCCAGTACTTC
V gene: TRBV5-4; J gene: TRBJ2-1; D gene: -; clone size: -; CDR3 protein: CASSFSDEQFF; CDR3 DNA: TGTGCCAGCAGCTTCTCGGATGAGCAGTTCTTC
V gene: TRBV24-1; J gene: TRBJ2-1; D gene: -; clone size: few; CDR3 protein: CAVGRSYNEQFF; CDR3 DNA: TGTGCCGTCGGTCGCTCCTACAATGAGCAGTTCTTC
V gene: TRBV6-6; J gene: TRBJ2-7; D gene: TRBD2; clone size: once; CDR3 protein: CASSRGGAGAPVYEQYF; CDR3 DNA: TGTGCCAGCAGCCGAGGGGGAGCGGGAGCGCCCGTCTACGAGCAGTACTTC
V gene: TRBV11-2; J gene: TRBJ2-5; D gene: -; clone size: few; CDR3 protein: CASSPPYDWTQYF; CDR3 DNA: TGTGCCAGCAGCCCCCCTTACGACTGGACCCAGTACTTC
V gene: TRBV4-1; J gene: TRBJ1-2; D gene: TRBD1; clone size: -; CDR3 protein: CASSHRQGAVGYTF; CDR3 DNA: TGCGCCAGCAGCCACCGACAGGGGGCGGTTGGCTACACCTTC
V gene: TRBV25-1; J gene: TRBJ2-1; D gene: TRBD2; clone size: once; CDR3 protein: CASSEGTSAYNEQFF; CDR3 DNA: TGTGCCAGCAGTGAAGGGACTAGCGCTTACAATGAGCAGTTCTTC
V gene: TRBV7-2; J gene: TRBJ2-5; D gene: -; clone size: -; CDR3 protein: CASSLTGLQETQYF; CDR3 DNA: TGTGCCAGCAGCTTAACAGGGCTACAAGAGACCCAGTACTTC